This TCR beta chain was sequenced for a study of shared clonotypes between healthy human individuals. The wider study: CD8 memory received one plate per donor, CD8 naive two, CD4 memory three and CD4 naive three.

The authors divided CD4+ cells into CD45RA+ naive and CD45RA-negative memory subsets. Repertoires were generated with immunoSEQ multiplex PCR, while TCRdb's copy carries only in-frame clones and drops some. This sample has hundreds of thousands of clones, with over 65% found just once. Findings and limits, study-wide: The sampled material consisted only of blood, and tissue repertoires are likely to differ. Naive subsets tended to show greater estimated richness than memory subsets.

In its sample, this clone was seen a few times. Its antigen remains unknown. This clonotype was obtained from a woman aged 30 to 39 in good health. The material sequenced was memory CD4+ T cells sorted from blood. The subset is: CD45RA-negative fraction.

This chain's CDR3 is CASSVDSGNNNEQFF. The DNA of the CDR3 is TGTGCCAGCAGCGTAGACAGCGGGAATAACAATGAGCAGTTCTTC. J is TRBJ2-1 and V is TRBV9, with 7 bases matching TRBD2. Losses at the gene ends were 0 bases for V and 5 bases for J; bases not matched to a gene: 5. Per the germline V gene, CDR1 is SGDLS and CDR2 is YYNGEE. The CDR3 has 15 residues.